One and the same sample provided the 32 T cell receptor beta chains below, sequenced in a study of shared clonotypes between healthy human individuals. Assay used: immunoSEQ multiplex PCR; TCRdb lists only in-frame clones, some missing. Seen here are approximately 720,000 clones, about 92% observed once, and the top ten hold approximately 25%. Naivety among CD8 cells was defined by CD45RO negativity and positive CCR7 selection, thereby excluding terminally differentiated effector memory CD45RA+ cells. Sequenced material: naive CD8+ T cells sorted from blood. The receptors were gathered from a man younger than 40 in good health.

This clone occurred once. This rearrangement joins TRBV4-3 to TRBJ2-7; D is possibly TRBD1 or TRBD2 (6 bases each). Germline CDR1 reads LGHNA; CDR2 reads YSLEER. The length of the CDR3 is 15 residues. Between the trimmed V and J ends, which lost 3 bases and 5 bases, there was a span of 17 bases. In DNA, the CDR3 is TGCGCCAGCAGCCACGAGGAGGGGGGTCGGAACGAGCAGTACTTC. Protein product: CASSHEEGGRNEQYF.

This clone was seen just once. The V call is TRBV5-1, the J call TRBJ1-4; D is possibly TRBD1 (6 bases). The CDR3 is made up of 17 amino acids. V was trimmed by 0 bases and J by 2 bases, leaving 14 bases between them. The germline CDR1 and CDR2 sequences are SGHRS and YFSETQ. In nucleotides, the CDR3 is TGCGCCAGCAGCTTGGCGGGGGGCATTGGGACTAATGAAAAACTGTTTTTT. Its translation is CASSLAGGIGTNEKLFF.

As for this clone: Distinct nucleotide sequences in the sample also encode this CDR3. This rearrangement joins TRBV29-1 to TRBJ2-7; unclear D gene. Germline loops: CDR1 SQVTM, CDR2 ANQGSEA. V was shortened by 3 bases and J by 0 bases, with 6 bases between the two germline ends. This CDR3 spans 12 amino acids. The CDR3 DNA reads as TGCAGCGTTGAGGGCGACTCCTACGAGCAGTACTTC. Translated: CSVEGDSYEQYF.

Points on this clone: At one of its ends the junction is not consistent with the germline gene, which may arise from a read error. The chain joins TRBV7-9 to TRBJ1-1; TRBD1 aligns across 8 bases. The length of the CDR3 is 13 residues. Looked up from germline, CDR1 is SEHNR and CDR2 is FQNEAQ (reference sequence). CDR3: CASLLQGDTEALF. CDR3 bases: TGTGCCAGCCTATTACAGGGGGACACTGAAGCTCTCTTT. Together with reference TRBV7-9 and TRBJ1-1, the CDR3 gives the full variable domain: DTGVSQNPRHKITKRGQNVTFRCDPISEHNRLYWYRQTLGQGPEFLTYFQNEAQLEKSRLLSDRFSAERPKGSFSTLEIQRTEQGDSAMYLCASLLQGDTEALFGQGTRLTVV.

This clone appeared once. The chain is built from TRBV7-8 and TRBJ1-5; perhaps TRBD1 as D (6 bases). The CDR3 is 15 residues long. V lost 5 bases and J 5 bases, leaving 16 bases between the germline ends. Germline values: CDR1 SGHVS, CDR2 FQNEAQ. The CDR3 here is CASSVLGGLDQPQHF. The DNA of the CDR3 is TGTGCCAGCAGCGTCCTGGGGGGGCTGGATCAGCCCCAGCATTTT.

CDR3 DNA: TGCGCCAGCAGTCAATCGGGGGGGCCCAATCAGCCCCAGCATTTT. As protein: CASSQSGGPNQPQHF. The chain combines TRBV23-1 with TRBJ1-5; the D gene is possibly TRBD1 (6 bases). TRBV23-1 is given ORF status, its function remaining uncertain. The CDR3 loop spans 15 amino acids. Trimming took 0 bases from V and 3 from J, leaving 9 bases between them.

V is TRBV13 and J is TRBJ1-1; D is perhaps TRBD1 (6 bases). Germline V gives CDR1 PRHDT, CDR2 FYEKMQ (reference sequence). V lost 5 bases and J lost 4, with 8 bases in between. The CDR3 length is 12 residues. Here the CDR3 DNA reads TGTGCCAGCAGCGTACAGGGCACTGAAGCTTTCTTT. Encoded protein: CASSVQGTEAFF.

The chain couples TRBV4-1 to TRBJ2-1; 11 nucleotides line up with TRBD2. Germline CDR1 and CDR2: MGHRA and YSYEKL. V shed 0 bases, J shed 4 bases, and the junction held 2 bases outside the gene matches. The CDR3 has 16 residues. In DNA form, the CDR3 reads TGCGCCAGCAGCCAAGAACTAGCGGGAGCTTACAATGAGCAGTTCTTC. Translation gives CASSQELAGAYNEQFF.

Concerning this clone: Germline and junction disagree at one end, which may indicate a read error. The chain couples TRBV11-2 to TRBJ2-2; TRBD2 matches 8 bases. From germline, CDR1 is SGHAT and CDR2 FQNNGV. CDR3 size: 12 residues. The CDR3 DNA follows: TGTGCCAGCAGCCGATCCGGGGGGGGGCTGTTTTTT. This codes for CASSRSGGGLFF.

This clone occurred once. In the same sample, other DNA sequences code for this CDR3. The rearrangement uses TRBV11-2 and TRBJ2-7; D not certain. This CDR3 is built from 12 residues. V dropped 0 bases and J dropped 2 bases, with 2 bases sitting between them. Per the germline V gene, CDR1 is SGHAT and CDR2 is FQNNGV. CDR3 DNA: TGTGCCAGCAGCTTAGATACCTACGAGCAGTACTTC. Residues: CASSLDTYEQYF.

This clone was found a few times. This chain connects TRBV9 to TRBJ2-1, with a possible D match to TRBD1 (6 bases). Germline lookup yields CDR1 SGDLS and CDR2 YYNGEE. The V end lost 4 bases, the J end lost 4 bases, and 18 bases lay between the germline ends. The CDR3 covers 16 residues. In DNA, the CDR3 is TGTGCCAGCAGCCATGACAGGCGCCGGGATTACAATGAGCAGTTCTTC. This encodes CASSHDRRRDYNEQFF. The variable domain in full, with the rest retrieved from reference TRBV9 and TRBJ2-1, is DSGVTQTPKHLITATGQRVTLRCSPRSGDLSVYWYQQSLDQGLQFLIQYYNGEERAKGNILERFSAQQFPDLHSELNLSSLELGDSALYFCASSHDRRRDYNEQFFGPGTRLTVL.

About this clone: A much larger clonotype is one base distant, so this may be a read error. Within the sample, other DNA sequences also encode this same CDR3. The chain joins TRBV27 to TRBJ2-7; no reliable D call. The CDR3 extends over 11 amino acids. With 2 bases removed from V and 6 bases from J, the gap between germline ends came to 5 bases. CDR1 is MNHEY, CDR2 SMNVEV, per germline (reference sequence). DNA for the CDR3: TGTGCCAGCAGTTTAGGGTCCGAGCAGTACTTC. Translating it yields CASSLGSEQYF.

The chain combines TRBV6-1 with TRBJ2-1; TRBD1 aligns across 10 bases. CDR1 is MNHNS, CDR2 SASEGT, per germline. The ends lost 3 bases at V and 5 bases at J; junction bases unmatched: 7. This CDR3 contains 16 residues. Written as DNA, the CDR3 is TGTGCCAGCAGTGACCTGACAGGGGGCGCCCACAATGAGCAGTTCTTC. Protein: CASSDLTGGAHNEQFF.

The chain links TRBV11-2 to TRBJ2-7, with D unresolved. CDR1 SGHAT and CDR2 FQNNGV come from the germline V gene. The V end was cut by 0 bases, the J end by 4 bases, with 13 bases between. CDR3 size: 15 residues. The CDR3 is CASSLDQRVGYEQYF. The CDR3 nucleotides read TGTGCCAGCAGCTTAGATCAAAGGGTTGGGTACGAGCAGTACTTC.

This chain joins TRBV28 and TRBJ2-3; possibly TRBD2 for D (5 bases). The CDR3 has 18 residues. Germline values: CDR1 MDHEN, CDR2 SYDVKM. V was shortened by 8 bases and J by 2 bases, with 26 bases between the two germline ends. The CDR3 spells CASQHTAEAELHTDTQYF. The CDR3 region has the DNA TGTGCCAGCCAACATACGGCGGAGGCGGAGCTACACACAGATACGCAGTATTTT.

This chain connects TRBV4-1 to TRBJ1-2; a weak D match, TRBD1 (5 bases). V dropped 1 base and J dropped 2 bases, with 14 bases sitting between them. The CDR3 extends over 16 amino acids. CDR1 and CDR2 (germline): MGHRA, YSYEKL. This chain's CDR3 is CASSQGGRASNYGYTF. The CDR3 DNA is TGCGCCAGCAGCCAAGGGGGCCGGGCCTCGAACTATGGCTACACCTTC.

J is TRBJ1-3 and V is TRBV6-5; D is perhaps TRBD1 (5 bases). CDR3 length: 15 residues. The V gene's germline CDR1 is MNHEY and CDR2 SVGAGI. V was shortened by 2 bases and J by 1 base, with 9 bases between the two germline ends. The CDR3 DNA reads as TGTGCCAGCAGTTACACCCAGGGATCTGGAAACACCATATATTTT. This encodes CASSYTQGSGNTIYF.

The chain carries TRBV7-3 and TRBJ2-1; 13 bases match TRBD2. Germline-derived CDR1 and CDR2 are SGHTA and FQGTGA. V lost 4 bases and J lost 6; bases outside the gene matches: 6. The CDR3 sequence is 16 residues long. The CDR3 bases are TGTGCCAGCAGCTCGTGGACTAGCGGGAGTGGCAATGAGCAGTTCTTC. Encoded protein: CASSSWTSGSGNEQFF.

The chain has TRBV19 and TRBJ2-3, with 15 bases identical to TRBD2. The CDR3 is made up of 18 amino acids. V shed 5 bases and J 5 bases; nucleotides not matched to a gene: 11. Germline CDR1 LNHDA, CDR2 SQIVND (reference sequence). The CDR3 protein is CASSRTSGRAFGKDTQYF. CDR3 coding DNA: TGTGCCAGTAGTCGGACTAGCGGGAGGGCCTTCGGCAAAGATACGCAGTATTTT.

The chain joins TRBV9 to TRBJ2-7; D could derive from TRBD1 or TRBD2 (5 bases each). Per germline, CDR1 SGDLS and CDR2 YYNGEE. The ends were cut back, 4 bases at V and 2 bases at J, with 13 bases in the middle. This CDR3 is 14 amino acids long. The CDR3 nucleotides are TGTGCCAGCAGCCCGAGGGACGGAGCCTACGAGCAGTACTTC. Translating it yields CASSPRDGAYEQYF.

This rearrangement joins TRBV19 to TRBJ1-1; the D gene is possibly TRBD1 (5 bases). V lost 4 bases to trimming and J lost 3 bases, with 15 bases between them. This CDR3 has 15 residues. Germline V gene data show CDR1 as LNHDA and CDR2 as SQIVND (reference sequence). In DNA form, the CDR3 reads TGTGCCAGTAGTACTGACGACTTGGGGGACACTGAAGCTTTCTTT. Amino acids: CASSTDDLGDTEAFF.

The CDR3 is CAWTQVRTGELFF. CDR3 DNA: TGTGCCTGGACCCAAGTTAGGACCGGGGAGCTGTTTTTT. The gene calls are TRBV30 and TRBJ2-2, with no clear D. The germline V gene encodes CDR1 GTSNPN and CDR2 SVGIG (reference sequence). The CDR3 covers 13 residues. V lost 4 bases and J 5 bases, leaving 11 bases between the germline ends.

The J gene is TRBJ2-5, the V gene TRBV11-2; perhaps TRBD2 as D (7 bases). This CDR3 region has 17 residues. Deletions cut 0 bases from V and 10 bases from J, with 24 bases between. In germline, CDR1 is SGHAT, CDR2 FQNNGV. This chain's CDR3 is CASSLDLRGGAWSGQYF. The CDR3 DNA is TGTGCCAGCAGCTTAGATTTGAGGGGGGGAGCGTGGAGTGGCCAGTACTTC. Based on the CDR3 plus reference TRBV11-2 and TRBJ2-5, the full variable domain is EAGVAQSPRYKIIEKRQSVAFWCNPISGHATLYWYQQILGQGPKLLIQFQNNGVVDDSQLPKDRFSAERLKGVDSTLKIQPAKLEDSAVYLCASSLDLRGGAWSGQYFGPGTRLLVL.

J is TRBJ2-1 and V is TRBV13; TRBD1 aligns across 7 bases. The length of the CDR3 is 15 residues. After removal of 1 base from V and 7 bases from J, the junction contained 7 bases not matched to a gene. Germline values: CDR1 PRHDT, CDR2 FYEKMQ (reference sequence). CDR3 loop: CASSLVLTGQNEQFF. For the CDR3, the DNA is TGTGCCAGCAGCTTAGTCCTGACGGGACAGAATGAGCAGTTCTTC.

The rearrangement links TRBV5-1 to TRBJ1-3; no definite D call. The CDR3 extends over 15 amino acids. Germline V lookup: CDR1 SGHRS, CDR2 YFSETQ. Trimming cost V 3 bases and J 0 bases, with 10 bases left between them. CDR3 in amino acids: CASSSHVASGNTIYF. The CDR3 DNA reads TGCGCCAGCAGCTCCCACGTTGCCTCTGGAAACACCATATATTTT.

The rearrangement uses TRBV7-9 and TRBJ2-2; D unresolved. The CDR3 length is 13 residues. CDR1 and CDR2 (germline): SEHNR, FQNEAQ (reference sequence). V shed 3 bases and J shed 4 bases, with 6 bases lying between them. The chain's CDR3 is CASSFSITGELFF. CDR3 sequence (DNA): TGTGCCAGCAGCTTTTCAATCACCGGGGAGCTGTTTTTT.

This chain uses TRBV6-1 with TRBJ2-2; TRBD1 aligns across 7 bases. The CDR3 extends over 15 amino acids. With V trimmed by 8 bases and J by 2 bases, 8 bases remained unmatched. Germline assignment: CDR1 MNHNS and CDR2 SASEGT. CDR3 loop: CASPSGTDNTGELFF. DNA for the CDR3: TGTGCCAGCCCCTCCGGGACAGACAACACCGGGGAGCTGTTTTTT.

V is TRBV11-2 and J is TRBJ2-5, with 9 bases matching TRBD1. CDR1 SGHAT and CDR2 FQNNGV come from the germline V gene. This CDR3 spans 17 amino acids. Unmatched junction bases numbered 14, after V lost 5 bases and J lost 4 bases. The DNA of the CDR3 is TGTGCCAGCAGCGAGACGCGACAGGGGGAAGTCGGAGAGACCCAGTACTTC. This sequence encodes CASSETRQGEVGETQYF.

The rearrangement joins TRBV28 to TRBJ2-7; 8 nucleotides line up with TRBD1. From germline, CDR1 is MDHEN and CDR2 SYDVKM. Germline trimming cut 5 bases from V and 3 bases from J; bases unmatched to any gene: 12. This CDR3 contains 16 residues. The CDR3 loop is CASSLRGTGLRYEQYF. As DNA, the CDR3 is TGTGCCAGCAGTCTCCGCGGGACAGGACTCCGCTACGAGCAGTACTTC.

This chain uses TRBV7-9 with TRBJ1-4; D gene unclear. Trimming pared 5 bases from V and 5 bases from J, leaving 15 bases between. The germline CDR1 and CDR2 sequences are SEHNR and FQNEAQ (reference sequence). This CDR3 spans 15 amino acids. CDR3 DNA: TGTGCCAGCAGCGGAGATCCGGATATAAATGAAAAACTGTTTTTT. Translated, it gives CASSGDPDINEKLFF.

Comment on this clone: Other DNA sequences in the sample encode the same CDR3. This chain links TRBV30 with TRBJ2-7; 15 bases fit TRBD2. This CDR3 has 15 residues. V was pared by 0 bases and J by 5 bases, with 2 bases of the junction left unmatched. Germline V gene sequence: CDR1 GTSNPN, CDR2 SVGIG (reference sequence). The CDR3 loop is CAWSVGLAGGDEQYF. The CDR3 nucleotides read TGTGCCTGGAGTGTGGGACTAGCGGGAGGTGACGAGCAGTACTTC.

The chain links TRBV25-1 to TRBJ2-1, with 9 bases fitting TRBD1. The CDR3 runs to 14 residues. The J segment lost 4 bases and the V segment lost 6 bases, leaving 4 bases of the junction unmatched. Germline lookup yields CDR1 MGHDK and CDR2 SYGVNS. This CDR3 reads CASRDRGEYNEQFF. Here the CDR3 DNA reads TGTGCCAGCAGAGACAGGGGGGAATACAATGAGCAGTTCTTC.